This T cell receptor beta chain comes out of a study of OX40 agonist ivuxolimab in advanced cancers. Study-wide points: At doses 0.1 to 3.0 mg/kg, CD4+ and CD8+ clones expanded. CD8+ T cells showed, on average, more clonal expansion than CD4+ cells.

The CDR3 has 14 residues. CDR1 is MNHEY, CDR2 SVGAGI, per germline. V shed 7 bases, J shed 4 bases, and the junction held 5 bases outside the gene matches. Autoimmune disease history or systemic immunosuppression excluded patients. On this clone itself: The antigen is not known.

Measured with immunoSEQ multiplex PCR; TCRdb has only the in-frame clones, and not every one. Here the sample spans over 85,000 clones, roughly 90% being singletons. The clonotype comes from an adult with an advanced solid tumor such as melanoma, head and neck, liver or kidney cancer. This chain links TRBV6-5 with TRBJ2-2; 8 bases match TRBD1. The starting material was CD4+ or CD8+ T cells sorted from blood, obtained in a trial of the OX40 agonist ivuxolimab. CDR3 sequence: CASTWDRSTGELFF. The DNA for the CDR3 is TGTGCCAGCACCTGGGACAGGTCCACCGGGGAGCTGTTTTTT.